These T cell receptor beta chains were read from a single sample in a study of control samples from healthy donors and cancer patients. The table came from immunoSEQ multiplex PCR; TCRdb's copy has only in-frame clones and leaves some out. The table has over 100,000 clones, about nine tenths seen once; the top ten hold 3.4%. Sequencing input: blood. Every receptor here comes from a man aged 40-50 years in good health. The CDR3 runs from the conserved cysteine through the conserved F or W. D genes are given only for firm matches. Size is stated for part of the rows, as once, few or many counts, or as a class when the clone is expanded.

V gene,D gene,clone size,J gene,CDR3 DNA,CDR3 protein
TRBV18,NA,NA,TRBJ1-1,TGTGCCAGCTCACCTTGGGAGGGGGGCACTGAAGCTTTCTTT,CASSPWEGGTEAFF
TRBV4-1,NA,few,TRBJ1-1,TGCGCCAGCAGCGGTGCAGGTGAAGCTTTCTTT,CASSGAGEAFF
TRBV29-1,NA,NA,TRBJ1-1,TGCAGCGTCTTAGGGGGGGAGGCTAGCACTGAAGCTTTCTTT,CSVLGGEASTEAFF
TRBV19,NA,NA,TRBJ1-4,TGTGCCAGCGCCGGCTCAAGGGGCTTGGGAGCTAATGAAAAACTGTTTTTT,CASAGSRGLGANEKLFF
TRBV6-5,TRBD1,NA,TRBJ1-5,TGTGCCAGCAGCGCCGACAGGGGAAGCAATCAGCCCCAGCATTTT,CASSADRGSNQPQHF
TRBV7-2,TRBD1,NA,TRBJ2-5,TGTGCCAGCAGCTCACAGGGGGCGGAGACCCAGTACTTC,CASSSQGAETQYF
TRBV11-2,NA,NA,TRBJ1-1,TGTGCCAGCAGCTTAGTGGGGGGCACTGAAGCTTTCTTT,CASSLVGGTEAFF
TRBV27,NA,NA,TRBJ1-1,TGTGCCAGCAGTTTAGGTTACCCCAAGCCGCTTTTCTTT,CASSLGYPKPLFF
TRBV7-8,TRBD1,NA,TRBJ1-6,TGTGCCAGCAGCCCCTCCCGGACAGGCCTTGATGGCGCCCTCCACTTT,CASSPSRTGLDGALHF
TRBV13,TRBD2,NA,TRBJ2-3,TGTGCCAGCAGCTTAGTAGCGGGGGGGCCAGATACGCAGTATTTT,CASSLVAGGPDTQYF
TRBV5-1,TRBD2,NA,TRBJ2-5,TGCGCCAGCAGCGTTAGCGGGGGGTACCAAGAGACCCAGTACTTC,CASSVSGGYQETQYF
TRBV5-1,NA,few,TRBJ1-1,TGCGCCAGCAGCCTTCAGATGAACACTGAAGCTTTCTTT,CASSLQMNTEAFF
TRBV7-3,TRBD1,NA,TRBJ1-3,TGTGCCAGCAGCCGGGACAGGGGAAATGGAAACACCATATATTTT,CASSRDRGNGNTIYF
TRBV7-9,NA,once,TRBJ1-1,TGTGCCAGCAGCCCCAACACCTCCTACAGGGTGCGGAGAGGTGAAGCTTTCTTT,CASSPNTSYRVRRGEAFF
TRBV3-1/TRBV3-2,TRBD1,once,TRBJ1-6,TGTGCCAGCAGCCCGACAGGGGGCAAGGGTTCACCCCTCCACTTT,CASSPTGGKGSPLHF
TRBV6-6,NA,NA,TRBJ2-7,TGTGCCAGCAGCCAGGAGGGACTTATGGACGAGCAGTACTTC,CASSQEGLMDEQYF
TRBV11-3,TRBD2,NA,TRBJ2-7,TGTGCCAGCAGCCAACTGGGGTCAGCGGGGGTAACCTACGAGCAGTACTTC,CASSQLGSAGVTYEQYF
TRBV27,TRBD1,NA,TRBJ2-5,TGTGCCAGCAGTTTTTCAGGGGGTAGGGAGACCCAGTACTTC,CASSFSGGRETQYF
TRBV30,TRBD1,NA,TRBJ2-2,TGTGCCTGGACCCCCCCGGACAGGGGAACCGGGGAGCTGTTTTTT,CAWTPPDRGTGELFF
TRBV20-1,NA,NA,TRBJ1-1,TGCAGTGCTAGAGCAGGGAACGAAGCTTTCTTT,CSARAGNEAFF
TRBV7-9,NA,few,TRBJ1-2,TGTGCCAGCAGCTTAGGCCCTTTGACCTATGGCTACACCTTC,CASSLGPLTYGYTF
TRBV7-2,NA,NA,TRBJ1-5,TGTGCCAGCAGCCAGACCTATAGCAATCAGCCCCAGCATTTT,CASSQTYSNQPQHF
TRBV24-1,TRBD1,NA,TRBJ1-5,TGTGCCACCAGTGACGGTGACAGGGAGTCCAATCAGCCCCAGCATTTT,CATSDGDRESNQPQHF
TRBV29-1,NA,NA,TRBJ2-7,TGCAGCGCTAGACCTTACGGGGCATCCTACGAGCAGTACTTC,CSARPYGASYEQYF
TRBV20-1,NA,NA,TRBJ1-1,TGCAGTGCTAGTGAGGACACTGAAGCTTTCTTT,CSASEDTEAFF
TRBV12-5,TRBD2,NA,TRBJ2-3,TGTGCTAATTCAGCGGGGGGCCAGAGAGATACGCAGTATTTT,CANSAGGQRDTQYF
TRBV7-2,TRBD1,few,TRBJ2-5,TGTGCCAGCAGCTTATCAATTACCACAGGGGTAGAGACCCAGTACTTC,CASSLSITTGVETQYF
TRBV19,TRBD1,NA,TRBJ1-2,TGTGCCAGTAGTATAGATCGGACAGGGTTCTATGGCTACACCTTC,CASSIDRTGFYGYTF
TRBV5-5,NA,NA,TRBJ2-7,TGTGCCAGCAGCCTGCGGGCGGGGGCCCCCGACGAGCAGTACTTC,CASSLRAGAPDEQYF
TRBV28,NA,NA,TRBJ1-5,TGTGCCAGCAGAAAGCCAACAGGGACCAATCAGCCCCAGCATTTT,CASRKPTGTNQPQHF
TRBV7-3,NA,NA,TRBJ2-3,TGTGCCAGCAGCCCCCTGGGGGGCACAGATACGCAGTATTTT,CASSPLGGTDTQYF
TRBV19,TRBD1,NA,TRBJ2-7,TGTGCCAGTAAGGACAGGGGGCGCGACGAGCAGTACTTC,CASKDRGRDEQYF
TRBV30,NA,NA,TRBJ1-4,TGTGCCTGGAGTAGAAATTTTGTGGGTGAAAAACTGTTTTTT,CAWSRNFVGEKLFF
TRBV24-1,TRBD1,once,TRBJ2-7,TGTGCCACCAGTGACCCCGGGACAGGCTACGAGCAGTACTTC,CATSDPGTGYEQYF